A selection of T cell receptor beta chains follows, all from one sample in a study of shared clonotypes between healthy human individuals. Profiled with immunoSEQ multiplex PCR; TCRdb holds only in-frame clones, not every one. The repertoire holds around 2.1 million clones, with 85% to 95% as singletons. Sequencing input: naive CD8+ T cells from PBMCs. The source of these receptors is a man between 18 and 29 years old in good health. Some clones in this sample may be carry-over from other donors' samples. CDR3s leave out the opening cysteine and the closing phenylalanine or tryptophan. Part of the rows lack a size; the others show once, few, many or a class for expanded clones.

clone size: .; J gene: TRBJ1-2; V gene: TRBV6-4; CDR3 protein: ASSDSYRAFYGYT
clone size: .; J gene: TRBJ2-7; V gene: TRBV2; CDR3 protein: ATESGTSPYEQY
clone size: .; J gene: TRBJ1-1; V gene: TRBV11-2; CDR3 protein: ASSLGPPMNTEAF
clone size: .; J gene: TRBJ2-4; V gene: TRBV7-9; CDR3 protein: ASSPRGGPLEENIQY
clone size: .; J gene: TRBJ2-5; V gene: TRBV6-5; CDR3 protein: ASSPGWGETQY
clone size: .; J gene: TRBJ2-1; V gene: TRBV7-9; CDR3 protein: ASHFLTGGNNEQF
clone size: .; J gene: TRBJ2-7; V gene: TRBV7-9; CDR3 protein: ASWKGGIDEQY
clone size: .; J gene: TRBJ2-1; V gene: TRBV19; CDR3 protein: ASSIIAGGGYNEQF
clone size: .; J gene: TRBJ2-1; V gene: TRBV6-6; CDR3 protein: ASSPGTTFNEQF
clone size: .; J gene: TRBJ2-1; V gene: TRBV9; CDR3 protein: ASSGTSGNANEQF
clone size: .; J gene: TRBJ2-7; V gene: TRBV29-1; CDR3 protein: SAYDSKQY
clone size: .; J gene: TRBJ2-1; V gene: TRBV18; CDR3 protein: ASSLAMIDNEQF
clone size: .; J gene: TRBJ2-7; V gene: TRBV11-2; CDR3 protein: ASSSTGVPNYEQY
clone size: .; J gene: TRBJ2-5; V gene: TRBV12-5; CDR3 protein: ASGLWYAGGVETQY
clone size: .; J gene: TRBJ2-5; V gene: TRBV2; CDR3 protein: ASSAGTGEETQY
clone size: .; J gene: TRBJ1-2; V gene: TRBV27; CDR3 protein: ASSHGNYDRGQDGYT
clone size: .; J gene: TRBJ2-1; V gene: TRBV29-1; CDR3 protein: SVNEPVGEQF
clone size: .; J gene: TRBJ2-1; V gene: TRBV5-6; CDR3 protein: ASSPYPRIPSGNNEQF
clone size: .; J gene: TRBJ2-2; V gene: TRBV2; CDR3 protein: AIPGTSDGELF
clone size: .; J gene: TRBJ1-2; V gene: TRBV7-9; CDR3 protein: ASSSGTAITNYGYT
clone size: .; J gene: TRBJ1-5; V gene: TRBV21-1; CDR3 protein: ASSSDSPSNQPQH
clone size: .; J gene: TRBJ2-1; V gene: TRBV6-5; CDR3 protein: ASRPLAGIYNEQF
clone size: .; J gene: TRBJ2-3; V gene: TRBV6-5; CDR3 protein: ASSYGGELADTQY
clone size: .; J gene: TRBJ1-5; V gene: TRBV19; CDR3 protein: ASQTETDIPSNQPQH
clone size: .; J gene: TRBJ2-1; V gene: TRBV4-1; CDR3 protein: ASSQEWREGPEQF
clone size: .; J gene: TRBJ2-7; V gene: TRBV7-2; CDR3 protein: ASSFRTSGQGYEQY
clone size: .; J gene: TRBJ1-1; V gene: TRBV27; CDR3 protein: ASSLQGEGLDTEAF
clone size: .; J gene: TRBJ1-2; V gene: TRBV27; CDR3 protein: ASSPTTLRDRGDYGYT
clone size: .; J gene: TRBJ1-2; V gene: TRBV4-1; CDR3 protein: ASSRLGDRGFYGYT
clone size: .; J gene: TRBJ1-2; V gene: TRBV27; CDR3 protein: ASSSLLSYNYGYT
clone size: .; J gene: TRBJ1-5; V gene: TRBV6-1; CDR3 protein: ASSENVPEYSNQPQH
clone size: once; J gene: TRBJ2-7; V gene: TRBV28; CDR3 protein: ASSDRDSSYEQY
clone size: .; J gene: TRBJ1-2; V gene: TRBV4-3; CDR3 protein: ASSQDRETGLRGQYGYT
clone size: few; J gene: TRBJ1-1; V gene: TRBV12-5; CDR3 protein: ASGLYPTEAF
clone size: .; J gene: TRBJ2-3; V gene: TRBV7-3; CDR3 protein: ASSTLAGGFTDTQY
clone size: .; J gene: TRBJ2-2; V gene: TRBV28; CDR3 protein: ASSSRYLGSLSGELF
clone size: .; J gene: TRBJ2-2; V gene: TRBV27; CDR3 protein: ASSPHQYRPDRLGELF
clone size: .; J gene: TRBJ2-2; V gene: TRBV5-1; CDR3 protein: ASSLARLAGTGELF
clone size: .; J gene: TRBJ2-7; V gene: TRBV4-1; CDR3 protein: ASSHQFSHSYEQY
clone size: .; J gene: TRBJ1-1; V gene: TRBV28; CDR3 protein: ASTPWGTNTEAF
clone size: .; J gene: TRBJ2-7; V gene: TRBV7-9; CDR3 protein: ASSLVGRDYEQY
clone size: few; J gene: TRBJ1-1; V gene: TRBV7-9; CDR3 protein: ASSLDRTNTEAF
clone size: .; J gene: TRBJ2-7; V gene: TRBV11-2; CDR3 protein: ASRLVIRGQLAHPYEQY
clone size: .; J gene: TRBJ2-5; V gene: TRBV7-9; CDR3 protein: ASSLVAVWETQY
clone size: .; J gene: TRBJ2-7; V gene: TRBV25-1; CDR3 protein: ASSEYGGSYEQY
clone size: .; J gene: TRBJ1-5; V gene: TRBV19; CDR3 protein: ASSIRPQGAHQPQH
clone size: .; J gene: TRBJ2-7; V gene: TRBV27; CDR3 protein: ASSSSSFEQY
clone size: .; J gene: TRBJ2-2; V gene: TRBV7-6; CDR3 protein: ASSLRDRGPGNTGELF
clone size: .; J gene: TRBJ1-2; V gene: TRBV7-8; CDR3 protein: ASSLLQGRYGYT
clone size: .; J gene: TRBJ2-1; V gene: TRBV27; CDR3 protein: ASRETGYNEQF